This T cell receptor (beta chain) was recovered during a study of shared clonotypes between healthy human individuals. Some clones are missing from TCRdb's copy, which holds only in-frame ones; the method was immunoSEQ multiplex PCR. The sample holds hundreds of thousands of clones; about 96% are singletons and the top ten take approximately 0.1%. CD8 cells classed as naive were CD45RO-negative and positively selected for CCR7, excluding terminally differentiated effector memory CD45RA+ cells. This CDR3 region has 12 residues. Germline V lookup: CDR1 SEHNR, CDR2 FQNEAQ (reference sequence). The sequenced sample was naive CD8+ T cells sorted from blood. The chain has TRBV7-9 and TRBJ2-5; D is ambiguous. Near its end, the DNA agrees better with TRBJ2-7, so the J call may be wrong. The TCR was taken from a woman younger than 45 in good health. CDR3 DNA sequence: TGTGCCAGCAGTCCGACGACCTACGAGCAGTACTTC. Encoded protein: CASSPTTYEQYF.